These 5 T cell receptor beta chains came from one sample sequenced in a study of T cells in Graves' hyperthyroidism and ophthalmopathy. TCR beta CDR3 sequences were amplified from RNA transcripts. The study used the HTBI primer set for a first-round RT-PCR of the TCR CDR3. MiXCR, run by TCRdb on the multiplex PCR reads, gives a single entry per CDR3 protein. This table holds about 640,000 distinct CDR3 sequences, around 21% found once. The specimen sequenced was blood. All receptors derive from a man aged 25-45 years with Graves' ophthalmopathy.

This clonotype was counted many times. The genes are TRBV28 and TRBJ2-7; 9 bases match TRBD1. The CDR3 totals 13 residues. Trimming cost V 6 bases and J 6 bases; bases outside gene matches: 6. Germline V gives CDR1 MDHEN, CDR2 SYDVKM. Here the CDR3 reads CASRGTGTLEQYF. CDR3 DNA sequence: TGTGCCAGCAGGGGGACAGGGACCCTCGAGCAGTACTTC.

The chain carries TRBV6-1 and TRBJ2-7, with no clear D. In germline, CDR1 is MNHNS, CDR2 SASEGT. The CDR3 runs to 13 residues. Between the trimmed V and J ends, which lost 8 bases and 2 bases, there was a span of 13 bases. CDR3 sequence (DNA): TGTGCCAGCTGGCGCGGCTTCGCCTACGAGCAGTACTTC. Amino acid sequence: CASWRGFAYEQYF.

This clonotype was counted many times. J is TRBJ2-3 and V is TRBV28; 13 bases align to TRBD2. Germline loops: CDR1 MDHEN, CDR2 SYDVKM. The CDR3 loop spans 16 amino acids. The V gene end was trimmed by 4 bases and the J gene end by 4 bases; junction bases not matched to a gene: 5. The DNA for the CDR3 is TGTGCCAGCAGTTCCCCGGGACTAGCGGGATCAGATACGCAGTATTTT. Encoded protein: CASSSPGLAGSDTQYF.

This chain uses TRBV7-2 with TRBJ1-5; TRBD1 might be the D (5 bases). This CDR3 has 15 amino acids. Looked up from germline, CDR1 is SGHTA and CDR2 is FQGNSA. Deletions cut 5 bases from V and 6 bases from J, with 17 bases between. The CDR3, as DNA: TGTGCCAGCAGCAAAACTCAGGGTCCCACTCAGCCCCAGCATTTT. It encodes CASSKTQGPTQPQHF.

The rearrangement joins TRBV28 to TRBJ1-1; TRBD1 is a possible D gene (5 bases). V gave up 5 bases and J gave up 2 bases, with 15 bases separating them. Germline loops: CDR1 MDHEN, CDR2 SYDVKM. The CDR3 runs to 15 residues. The DNA for the CDR3 is TGTGCCAGCAGTCCCCGACAGAAAGTTAACACTGAAGCTTTCTTT. This gives the protein CASSPRQKVNTEAFF. Complete variable domain (other parts from reference TRBV28 and TRBJ1-1): DVKVTQSSRYLVKRTGEKVFLECVQDMDHENMFWYRQDPGLGLRLIYFSYDVKMKEKGDIPEGYSVSREKKERFSLILESASTNQTSMYLCASSPRQKVNTEAFFGQGTRLTVV.